This TCR beta chain is from a study of blood T cell repertoires in COVID-19 (dated by TCRdb to the early 2020s). Describing the broader study: Samples covering the acute and convalescent phases of COVID-19 were provided by collaborators in the United States, Italy and Spain. The samples were drawn from the first 160 participants of the ongoing ImmuneRACE study and from roughly 1,300 subjects provided by 6 global collaborators. HLA class I and class II types, where available, came from metadata supplied by the sample provider rather than from assay-based typing. The repertoires were released in a freely available public database intended as a resource for research on the immune response to SARS-CoV-2. The material from the prospective study consisted of cDNA or gDNA derived from T cells, B-cell-depleted T cells, or PBMCs. The dataset comprised deeply sampled blood TCRbeta repertoires from subjects exposed to, actively infected with, or recovered from COVID-19. Sample metadata almost always included a de-identified subject ID, COVID-19 status, age in years and sex.

TCRbeta CDR3 regions were amplified from genomic DNA by means of the immunoSEQ Assay, a bias-controlled multiplex PCR. Processing in the source paper ran as follows. The number of nucleated cells in each sample was estimated by amplification of reference gene primers within the assay. To quantify the absolute abundance of each unique TCRbeta CDR3 rearrangement, sequence reads were collapsed and filtered. Productive Simpson clonality was computed per sample as the square root of Simpson's diversity index over productive rearrangements. TCRdb mirrors the immuneACCESS table, restricted to in-frame sequences. Some clones are absent from its copies; in checked studies, under half trace to an unresolved V gene, and the reason for the others is unknown. That table is the source of V, J and clone size, and D and trimming were worked out from the DNA. The sample table lists around 100,000 clones, over 75% of them with a count of one. 1.5% to 1.9% of the sample is held by the ten biggest clonotypes.

General study outcomes and caveats: How much clinical and demographic metadata was included differed by source and by participant, and the metadata was provided uncurated.

V is trimmed back by 5 bases and J by 8 bases, and the junction contains 7 bases that no gene match accounts for. The CDR3, cysteine through phenylalanine, is 13 amino acids long. CDR3 DNA is the only sequence kept; it has 39 bases, read in frame from the first base. CDR1 and CDR2 are drawn from the germline V gene: MGHDK, SYGVNS. A note on this clone: What this receptor recognizes is not known. The sample holds no much larger clone one base away, and base qualities are not on file.

The collaborating institutions used their own protocols to collect whole blood in K2EDTA tubes. For TCRbeta analysis, collaborator samples were shipped as frozen whole blood, as isolated PBMCs, or as DNA extracted from either sample type. The receptor was isolated from a man aged 50-59 years with acute or convalescent COVID-19. This chain is built from TRBV25-1 and TRBJ2-3, with 7 bases aligning to TRBD2. Sequenced: peripheral blood. CDR3 protein: CASSFGGSATQYF. In nucleotides, the sequence is TGTGCCAGCAGTTTCGGGGGGTCGGCTACGCAGTATTTT.